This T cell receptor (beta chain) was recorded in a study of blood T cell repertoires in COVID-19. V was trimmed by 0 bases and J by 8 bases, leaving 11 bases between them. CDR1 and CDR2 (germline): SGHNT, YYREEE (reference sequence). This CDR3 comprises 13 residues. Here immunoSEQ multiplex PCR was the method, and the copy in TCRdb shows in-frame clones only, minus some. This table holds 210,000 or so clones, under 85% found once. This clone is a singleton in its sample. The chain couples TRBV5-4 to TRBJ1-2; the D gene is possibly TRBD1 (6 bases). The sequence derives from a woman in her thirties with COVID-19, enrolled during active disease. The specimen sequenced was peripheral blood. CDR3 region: CASSLEGGYGYTF. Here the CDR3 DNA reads TGTGCCAGCAGCTTGGAGGGGGGGTACGGCTACACCTTC.